The 14 T cell receptor beta chains reported below all come from one sample, sequenced in a study of OX40 agonist ivuxolimab in advanced cancers. Profiling relied on immunoSEQ multiplex PCR, and the TCRdb table lists in-frame clones only, not all of them. The sample has about 82,000 clones; roughly 86% are singletons. Here the sequenced sample was CD4+ or CD8+ T cells sorted from blood, taken in a trial of the OX40 agonist ivuxolimab. The source is an adult with an advanced solid tumor such as melanoma, head and neck, liver or kidney cancer.

This clone occurred a few times. This sequence joins TRBV5-6 and TRBJ2-1; 8 nucleotides agree with TRBD1. V lost 1 base and J lost 10; bases outside the gene matches: 16. CDR1 SGHDT and CDR2 YYEEEE come from the germline V gene. CDR3 length equals 17 residues. In nucleotides, the CDR3 is TGTGCCAGCAGCTTGCCCCGCGGGGACAGGTTTTTGGGGGAGCAGTTCTTC. It codes for CASSLPRGDRFLGEQFF.

The chain is built from TRBV11-2 and TRBJ2-3; no firm D call. The CDR3 spans 14 residues. The germline V gene encodes CDR1 SGHAT and CDR2 FQNNGV. Trimming took 3 bases from V and 2 from J, leaving 9 bases between them. The CDR3 loop is CASSFLGNTDTQYF. In DNA form, the CDR3 reads TGTGCCAGCAGCTTCTTGGGAAACACAGATACGCAGTATTTT.

This clone was seen a few times. J is TRBJ2-3 and V is TRBV10-1, with TRBD2 as a possible D gene (6 bases). The V gene's germline CDR1 is WNHNN and CDR2 SYGVQD (reference sequence). Between the trimmed V and J ends, which lost 2 bases and 0 bases, there was a span of 9 bases. The CDR3 is made up of 15 amino acids. CDR3 in DNA: TGCGCCAGCAGTGAGGGTAGCGGCAGCACAGATACGCAGTATTTT. Translating it yields CASSEGSGSTDTQYF.

The chain joins TRBV5-1 to TRBJ1-2; 7 bases line up with TRBD1. With 1 base clipped from V and 6 bases from J, the junction kept 12 bases outside the gene matches. The germline V gene encodes CDR1 SGHRS and CDR2 YFSETQ. The CDR3 sequence is 16 residues long. CDR3 nucleotide sequence: TGCGCCAGCAGCTTGTGGCGTTTTGAGGGGGCGGATGGCTACACCTTC. Its protein product is CASSLWRFEGADGYTF. Filled out from reference TRBV5-1 and TRBJ1-2, the complete variable domain reads KAGVTQTPRYLIKTRGQQVTLSCSPISGHRSVSWYQQTPGQGLQFLFEYFSETQRNKGNFPGRFSGRQFSNSRSEMNVSTLELGDSALYLCASSLWRFEGADGYTFGSGTRLTVV.

The chain links TRBV6-1 to TRBJ1-5, with 7 nucleotides matching TRBD1. Germline V CDR1 and CDR2: MNHNS, SASEGT. The CDR3 has 14 amino acids. V gave up 3 bases and J gave up 4 bases; unmatched junction bases: 3. CDR3: CASSDVQGNQPQHF. The DNA of the CDR3 is TGTGCCAGCAGTGACGTACAGGGGAATCAGCCCCAGCATTTT.

V and J are TRBV27 and TRBJ2-1; 8 bases map to TRBD2. Germline lookup yields CDR1 MNHEY and CDR2 SMNVEV (reference sequence). CDR3 length: 15 amino acids. Trimming at V came to 3 bases and at J to 5 bases, leaving 6 bases not matched to a gene. The CDR3 spells CASSFLLAEDNEQFF. CDR3 sequence (DNA): TGTGCCAGCAGTTTTCTACTAGCGGAAGACAATGAGCAGTTCTTC.

The chain uses TRBV19 and TRBJ2-1, with TRBD1 matching 11 bases. Trimming cost V 6 bases and J 8 bases; bases outside gene matches: 9. Germline lookup yields CDR1 LNHDA and CDR2 SQIVND (reference sequence). The CDR3 loop spans 15 amino acids. The CDR3 loop reads CASSEGQGVMDEQFF. CDR3 nucleotide sequence: TGTGCCAGTAGCGAGGGACAGGGGGTAATGGATGAGCAGTTCTTC.

CDR3 protein: CATSRAGSRDTYEQYF. CDR3 DNA: TGTGCCACCAGCAGAGCGGGTAGCAGAGATACCTACGAGCAGTACTTC. The chain combines TRBV15 with TRBJ2-7; D gene unclear. V lost 1 base and J 2 bases, leaving 15 bases between the germline ends. This CDR3 region has 16 residues. CDR1 LNHNV and CDR2 YYDKDF come from the germline V gene (reference sequence). The full variable domain, with the rest looked up from reference TRBV15 and TRBJ2-7, is DAMVIQNPRYQVTQFGKPVTLSCSQTLNHNVMYWYQQKSSQAPKLLFHYYDKDFNNEADTPDNFQSRRPNTSFCFLDIRSPGLGDTAMYLCATSRAGSRDTYEQYFGPGTRLTVT.

V and J are TRBV6-1 and TRBJ2-7; D is possibly TRBD1 (5 bases). The CDR3 runs 11 residues. Deletions cut 8 bases from V and 2 bases from J, with 7 bases between. Germline CDR1 MNHNS, CDR2 SASEGT. CDR3 sequence (DNA): TGTGCCAGCTCCAGGGCCTACGAGCAGTACTTC. It translates to CASSRAYEQYF.

The V gene is TRBV2, the J gene TRBJ1-1, with a possible D match to TRBD1 (6 bases). The germline V and J ends were trimmed by 6 bases and 1 base, with 9 bases remaining between them. Germline V gives CDR1 SNHLY, CDR2 FYNNEI. This CDR3 comprises 13 residues. CDR3 nucleotide sequence: TGTGCCAGCAGAAGGACAGAGAACACTGAAGCTTTCTTT. Residues: CASRRTENTEAFF. The full variable domain, in which reference TRBV2 and TRBJ1-1 provide the parts outside the CDR3, is EPEVTQTPSHQVTQMGQEVILRCVPISNHLYFYWYRQILGQKVEFLVSFYNNEISEKSEIFDDQFSVERPDGSNFTLKIRSTKLEDSAMYFCASRRTENTEAFFGQGTRLTVV.

The chain combines TRBV19 with TRBJ1-1; tentative D call: TRBD1 (5 bases). V shed 8 bases and J shed 3 bases, with 13 bases lying between them. This CDR3 has 13 amino acids. Germline V gives CDR1 LNHDA, CDR2 SQIVND (reference sequence). The CDR3 is CASERGLDTEAFF. The CDR3 nucleotides read TGTGCCAGTGAAAGGGGTTTGGACACTGAAGCTTTCTTT.

The chain joins TRBV5-1 to TRBJ2-1; 10 bases fit TRBD1. Germline V gives CDR1 SGHRS, CDR2 YFSETQ. This CDR3 comprises 16 residues. V shed 4 bases and J 6 bases; nucleotides not matched to a gene: 10. CDR3 in amino acids: CASSPHRDRGANEQFF. As DNA, the CDR3 is TGCGCCAGCAGCCCCCATCGGGACAGGGGAGCCAATGAGCAGTTCTTC.

The chain has TRBV7-9 and TRBJ1-1, with TRBD1 identical over 11 bases. Losses at the gene ends were 2 bases for V and 3 bases for J; bases not matched to a gene: 2. The CDR3 consists of 15 residues. Germline-derived CDR1 and CDR2 are SEHNR and FQNEAQ (reference sequence). DNA of the CDR3: TGTGCCAGCAGCTTACCGGGACAGGGGGACACTGAAGCTTTCTTT. Translation: CASSLPGQGDTEAFF.

This clone was seen a single time. This sequence joins TRBV30 and TRBJ2-7; 7 bases align to TRBD2. V lost 2 bases to trimming and J lost 0 bases; unmatched junction nucleotides: 4. Germline CDR1 reads GTSNPN; CDR2 reads SVGIG (reference sequence). The CDR3 totals 14 residues. CDR3 coding DNA: TGTGCCTGGAGTTCTAGCGGCAGCTCCTACGAGCAGTACTTC. This gives the protein CAWSSSGSSYEQYF.